One sample yielded the 26 T cell receptor beta chains listed below, sequenced in a study of early T cells in non-severe SARS-CoV-2 infection. One entry per CDR3 protein results from TCRdb running MiXCR on the 5' RACE reads. This sample has about 50,000 distinct CDR3 sequences, with about 6.3% found just once. The material sequenced was whole blood, taken at baseline. The receptors come from an adult who was a healthcare worker with PCR-confirmed SARS-CoV-2 infection or an uninfected control (not recorded which).

The chain is built from TRBV7-2 and TRBJ2-2, with D uncertain. Trimming took 3 bases from V and 1 from J, leaving 12 bases between them. The CDR3 is made up of 16 amino acids. Germline values: CDR1 SGHTA, CDR2 FQGNSA. CDR3 residues: CASSLRQPRNTGELFF. For the CDR3, the DNA is TGTGCCAGCAGCTTGAGGCAACCGAGGAACACCGGGGAGCTGTTTTTT.

This clonotype was seen ten or more times. The chain recombines TRBV9 with TRBJ2-1; 13 bases are shared with TRBD2. The germline V gene encodes CDR1 SGDLS and CDR2 YYNGEE. Trimming cost V 3 bases and J 1 base; bases outside gene matches: 4. This CDR3 region has 17 residues. Here the CDR3 reads CASSGGLAGVSYNEQFF. The CDR3 region has the DNA TGTGCCAGCAGCGGCGGACTAGCGGGGGTATCCTACAATGAGCAGTTCTTC.

This clonotype was seen many times. The rearrangement joins TRBV29-1 to TRBJ2-7; D is perhaps TRBD1 (5 bases). Trimming cost V 4 bases and J 4 bases, with 11 bases left between them. The germline V gene encodes CDR1 SQVTM and CDR2 ANQGSEA. This CDR3 region has 12 residues. CDR3 residues: CSVGRVGYEQYF. CDR3 coding DNA: TGCAGCGTTGGCAGGGTCGGATACGAGCAGTACTTC.

This rearrangement joins TRBV20-1 to TRBJ1-2, with 7 bases aligning to TRBD1. Losses at the gene ends were 6 bases for V and 4 bases for J; bases not matched to a gene: 8. This CDR3 is built from 13 residues. Germline V gene data show CDR1 as DFQATT and CDR2 as SNEGSKA (reference sequence). CDR3 sequence: CSARRRDSYGYTF. The CDR3, as DNA: TGCAGTGCCCGACGGAGGGACAGCTATGGCTACACCTTC.

There are many counts of this clonotype. This chain uses TRBV5-1 with TRBJ2-7, with 9 bases that match TRBD1. The length of the CDR3 is 14 residues. In germline, CDR1 is SGHRS, CDR2 YFSETQ. The V gene end was trimmed by 5 bases and the J gene end by 3 bases; junction bases not matched to a gene: 6. The CDR3 here is CASSSGDRVYEQYF. In DNA form, the CDR3 reads TGCGCCAGCAGTTCCGGGGACAGGGTCTACGAGCAGTACTTC.

Remarks on this clonotype: One base away lies a much larger clone, so this may be a sequencing read error. V and J are TRBV11-2 and TRBJ2-5; TRBD2 aligns across 8 bases. Germline V gene lookup returns CDR1 SGHAT and CDR2 FQNNGV. The CDR3 covers 17 residues. The CDR3 sequence: CVSSLDTSGGPLGTQYF. For the CDR3, the DNA is TGTGTCAGCAGCTTAGATACCAGCGGGGGACCCTTGGGGACCCAGTACTTC.

This clonotype appeared a few times. The chain carries TRBV18 and TRBJ2-3; possibly TRBD1 or TRBD2 for D (5 bases each). Germline V gives CDR1 KGHSH, CDR2 LQKENI. The ends were cut back, 2 bases at V and 0 bases at J, with 6 bases in the middle. The CDR3 is 14 amino acids. The CDR3 loop reads CASSPGGSTDTQYF. The CDR3 DNA follows: TGTGCCAGCTCACCAGGGGGAAGCACAGATACGCAGTATTTT.

This clonotype has at least ten counts. CDR3 sequence: CATSFAVLENEKLFF. DNA of the CDR3: TGTGCCACCAGCTTTGCGGTTTTGGAGAATGAAAAACTGTTTTTT. V usage is TRBV15 and J usage is TRBJ1-4, with D unresolved. The CDR3 length is 15 residues. Germline V lookup: CDR1 LNHNV, CDR2 YYDKDF (reference sequence). V lost 5 bases, J lost 5 bases, and 15 bases lay in between. The full variable domain, in which reference TRBV15 and TRBJ1-4 provide the parts outside the CDR3, is DAMVIQNPRYQVTQFGKPVTLSCSQTLNHNVMYWYQQKSSQAPKLLFHYYDKDFNNEADTPDNFQSRRPNTSFCFLDIRSPGLGDTAMYLCATSFAVLENEKLFFGSGTQLSVL.

This clonotype was counted only a few times. The J gene is TRBJ1-6, the V gene TRBV6-6; D is uncertain. The CDR3 is made up of 13 amino acids. Germline CDR1 and CDR2: MNHNY and SVGAGI (reference sequence). V was clipped by 6 bases and J by 10 bases, with 13 bases between them. CDR3 amino acids: CASSPPSESPLHF. The CDR3 region has the DNA TGTGCCAGCAGCCCCCCGAGTGAGTCACCCCTCCACTTT.

This clonotype has a handful of counts. CDR3 sequence: CARSRTANSPLHF. Written as DNA, the CDR3 is TGTGCCCGCTCTAGGACAGCCAATTCACCCCTCCACTTT. The V and J genes are TRBV30 and TRBJ1-6; TRBD1 is a possible D gene (6 bases). Trimming removed 8 bases at V and 7 bases at J, with 15 bases between. This CDR3 comprises 13 residues. CDR1 GTSNPN and CDR2 SVGIG come from the germline V gene (reference sequence). Based on the CDR3 plus reference TRBV30 and TRBJ1-6, the full variable domain is SQTIHQWPATLVQPVGSPLSLECTVEGTSNPNLYWYRQAAGRGLQLLFYSVGIGQISSEVPQNLSASRPQDRQFILSSKKLLLSDSGFYLCARSRTANSPLHFGNGTRLTVT.

This clonotype was counted many times. V gene TRBV3-1 combines with J gene TRBJ2-1, with D uncertain. Trimming removed 5 bases at V and 4 bases at J, with 12 bases between. CDR1 is LGHDT and CDR2 is YNNKEL in the germline V gene (reference sequence). The CDR3 length is 14 residues. In DNA, the CDR3 is TGTGCCAGCAGCTTTCTGGGCCGTTACAATGAGCAGTTCTTC. Encoded protein: CASSFLGRYNEQFF.

This clonotype was seen only a few times. This chain connects TRBV7-2 to TRBJ2-5, with D maybe TRBD2 (5 bases). CDR3 length: 14 amino acids. The germline V and J ends were trimmed by 6 bases and 0 bases, with 11 bases remaining between them. The germline gives CDR1 SGHTA, CDR2 FQGNSA. For the CDR3, the DNA is TGTGCCAGCAGGTACACTAGGAACCAAGAGACCCAGTACTTC. It yields the protein CASRYTRNQETQYF.

This clonotype was seen a few times. The chain joins TRBV11-3 to TRBJ2-3, with 9 positions matching TRBD2. The ends lost 5 bases at V and 4 bases at J; junction bases unmatched: 10. The CDR3 length is 16 residues. The V gene's germline CDR1 is SGHNT and CDR2 YENEEA. The CDR3 protein is CASSGWGSGGSDTQYF. DNA of the CDR3: TGTGCCAGCAGCGGGTGGGGCAGCGGGGGGTCAGATACGCAGTATTTT.

This clonotype was observed many times. This chain links TRBV12-3 or TRBV12-4 with TRBJ2-7; a weak D match, TRBD2 (6 bases). CDR3 size: 16 residues. The germline V and J ends were trimmed by 3 bases and 1 base, with 16 bases remaining between them. CDR3 sequence reads: CASSFELAGTSYEQYF. DNA of the CDR3: TGTGCCAGCAGTTTTGAGTTGGCAGGGACTTCCTACGAGCAGTACTTC.

This clonotype was recorded at least ten times. The V and J genes are TRBV11-2 and TRBJ2-1; possibly TRBD2 for D (6 bases). V lost 2 bases to trimming and J lost 6 bases, with 14 bases between them. CDR1 is SGHAT and CDR2 is FQNNGV in the germline V gene. The CDR3 consists of 15 residues. CDR3 loop: CASSLSGGRGNEQFF. The CDR3 DNA sequence: TGTGCCAGCAGCTTATCCGGGGGACGCGGCAATGAGCAGTTCTTC.

V is TRBV7-2 and J is TRBJ2-1; the D gene is possibly TRBD2 (6 bases). This CDR3 is built from 15 residues. The germline V gene has CDR1 SGHTA and CDR2 FQGNSA. V was pared by 5 bases and J by 0 bases, with 11 bases between. The CDR3 spells CASSPRGSSYNEQFF. The CDR3 coding sequence is TGTGCCAGCAGCCCACGGGGGAGCTCCTACAATGAGCAGTTCTTC.

This clonotype was observed a handful of times. The chain combines TRBV7-9 with TRBJ2-1; maybe TRBD1 (5 bases). The CDR3 runs 13 residues. Germline values: CDR1 SEHNR, CDR2 FQNEAQ (reference sequence). V was clipped by 2 bases and J by 11 bases, with 13 bases between them. In DNA form, the CDR3 reads TGTGCCAGCAGCTTAATAGGGGTAGTGAAGCAGTTCTTC. This sequence encodes CASSLIGVVKQFF.

Many counts were recorded for this clonotype. The chain combines TRBV4-3 with TRBJ2-5; D is perhaps TRBD2 (5 bases). Looked up from germline, CDR1 is LGHNA and CDR2 is YSLEER. The CDR3 is 15 amino acids. V was shortened by 5 bases and J by 3 bases, with 16 bases between the two germline ends. CDR3 protein: CASSAHGLEEETQYF. The CDR3 DNA reads as TGCGCCAGCAGCGCTCACGGACTCGAGGAAGAGACCCAGTACTTC.

This clonotype was observed a handful of times. The chain has TRBV7-3 and TRBJ2-7, with D tentatively TRBD1 or TRBD2 (5 bases each). Trimming cost V 5 bases and J 0 bases, with 14 bases left between them. The CDR3 is made up of 15 amino acids. Germline loops: CDR1 SGHTA, CDR2 FQGTGA. CDR3 bases: TGTGCCAGCAGCCCCCAAGCAGGGAGCTCCTACGAGCAGTACTTC. It encodes CASSPQAGSSYEQYF. Full variable domain (rest looked up from reference TRBV7-3 and TRBJ2-7): GAGVSQTPSNKVTEKGKYVELRCDPISGHTALYWYRQSLGQGPEFLIYFQGTGAADDSGLPNDRFFAVRPEGSVSTLKIQRTERGDSAVYLCASSPQAGSSYEQYFGPGTRLTVT.

This clonotype was observed many times. The rearrangement joins TRBV29-1 to TRBJ2-5, with D perhaps TRBD1 (5 bases). CDR3 size: 13 residues. Trimming shortened V by 4 bases and J by 5 bases, and 14 bases separated the two germline ends. Germline values: CDR1 SQVTM, CDR2 ANQGSEA. The CDR3 DNA reads as TGCAGCGTTGGTCTGGGGCTGGGGGAGACCCAGTACTTC. Translated: CSVGLGLGETQYF.

This clonotype was detected many times. This chain uses TRBV6-6 with TRBJ2-7; D is possibly TRBD1 or TRBD2 (5 bases each). Germline V CDR1 and CDR2: MNHNY, SVGAGI (reference sequence). V lost 4 bases, J lost 0 bases, and 13 bases lay in between. The CDR3 loop spans 15 amino acids. The CDR3 is CASSSSGTGSYEQYF. In DNA form, the CDR3 reads TGTGCCAGCAGTTCCTCCGGGACCGGCTCCTACGAGCAGTACTTC.

This clonotype came up many times. The chain carries TRBV3-1 and TRBJ2-7; 7 bases fit TRBD1. This CDR3 comprises 14 residues. Germline V gives CDR1 LGHDT, CDR2 YNNKEL (reference sequence). The ends lost 1 base at V and 4 bases at J; junction bases unmatched: 4. The CDR3 here is CASSQGQGRYEQYF. The CDR3 DNA follows: TGTGCCAGCAGCCAAGGACAGGGCAGATACGAGCAGTACTTC.

The sample holds a few counts of this clonotype. The rearrangement links TRBV6-5 to TRBJ1-2, with D hard to call. Germline V CDR1 and CDR2: MNHEY, SVGAGI. The length of the CDR3 is 14 residues. V gave up 5 bases and J gave up 0 bases, with 10 bases separating them. The CDR3 DNA sequence: TGTGCCAGCAGTACCGGGCCTACTAACTATGGCTACACCTTC. Amino acids: CASSTGPTNYGYTF.

This clonotype is medium-sized by share. V usage is TRBV25-1 and J usage is TRBJ1-6; 9 bases match TRBD1. Trimming took 7 bases from V and 10 from J; bases not matched to a gene: 5. The CDR3 is 13 residues long. Germline V lookup: CDR1 MGHDK, CDR2 SYGVNS. CDR3 protein: CASTGTGRSPLHF. Written as DNA, the CDR3 is TGTGCCAGCACCGGGACAGGGAGATCACCCCTCCACTTT. Supplemented by reference TRBV25-1 and TRBJ1-6, the full variable domain reads EADIYQTPRYLVIGTGKKITLECSQTMGHDKMYWYQQDPGMELHLIHYSYGVNSTEKGDLSSESTVSRIRTEHFPLTLESARPSHTSQYLCASTGTGRSPLHFGNGTRLTVT.

Only a few counts were recorded for this clonotype. The chain recombines TRBV7-2 with TRBJ1-2; D is perhaps TRBD1 (6 bases). Trimming left V 3 bases short and J 0 bases short, with 20 bases between. The CDR3 spans 18 residues. Germline V CDR1 and CDR2: SGHTA, FQGNSA. CDR3 region: CASSLYVGQHTANYGYTF. DNA for the CDR3: TGTGCCAGCAGCTTGTACGTGGGACAACACACTGCTAACTATGGCTACACCTTC.

CDR3 protein: CASSEGVDEQYF. The CDR3 DNA follows: TGTGCCAGCAGTGAAGGCGTGGACGAGCAGTACTTC. The chain combines TRBV6-1 with TRBJ2-7; D is uncertain. Per germline, CDR1 MNHNS and CDR2 SASEGT. This CDR3 region has 12 residues. Trimming cost V 1 base and J 5 bases, with 6 bases left between them.